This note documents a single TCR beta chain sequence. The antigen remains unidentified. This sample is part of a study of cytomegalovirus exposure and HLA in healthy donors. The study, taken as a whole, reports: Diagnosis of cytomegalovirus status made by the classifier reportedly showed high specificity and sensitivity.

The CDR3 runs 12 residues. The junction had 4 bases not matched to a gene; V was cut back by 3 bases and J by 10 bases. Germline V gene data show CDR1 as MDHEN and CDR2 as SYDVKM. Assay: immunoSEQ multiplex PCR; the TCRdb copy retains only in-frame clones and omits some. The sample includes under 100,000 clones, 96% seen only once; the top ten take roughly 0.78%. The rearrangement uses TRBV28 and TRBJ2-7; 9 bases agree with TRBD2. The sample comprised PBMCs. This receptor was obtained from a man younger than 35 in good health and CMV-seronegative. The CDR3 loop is CASSFGGRAQYF. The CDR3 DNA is TGTGCCAGCAGTTTCGGCGGGAGGGCCCAGTACTTC. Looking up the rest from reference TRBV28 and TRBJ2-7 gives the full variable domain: DVKVTQSSRYLVKRTGEKVFLECVQDMDHENMFWYRQDPGLGLRLIYFSYDVKMKEKGDIPEGYSVSREKKERFSLILESASTNQTSMYLCASSFGGRAQYFGPGTRLTVT.